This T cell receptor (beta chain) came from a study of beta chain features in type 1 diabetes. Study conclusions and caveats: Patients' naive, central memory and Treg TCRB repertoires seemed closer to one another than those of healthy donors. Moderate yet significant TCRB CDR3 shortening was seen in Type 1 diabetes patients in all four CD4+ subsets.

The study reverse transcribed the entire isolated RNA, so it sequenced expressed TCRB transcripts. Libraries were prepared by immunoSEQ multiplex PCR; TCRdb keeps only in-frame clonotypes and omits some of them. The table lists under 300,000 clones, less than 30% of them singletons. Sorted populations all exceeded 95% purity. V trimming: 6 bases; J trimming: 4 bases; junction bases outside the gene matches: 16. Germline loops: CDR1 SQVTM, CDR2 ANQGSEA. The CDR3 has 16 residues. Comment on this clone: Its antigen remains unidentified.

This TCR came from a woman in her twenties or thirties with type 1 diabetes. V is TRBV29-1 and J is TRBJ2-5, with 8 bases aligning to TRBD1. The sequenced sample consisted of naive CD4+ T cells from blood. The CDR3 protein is CSVEKLLGQVGETQYF. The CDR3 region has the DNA TGCAGCGTAGAAAAACTACTGGGACAGGTAGGAGAGACCCAGTACTTC.